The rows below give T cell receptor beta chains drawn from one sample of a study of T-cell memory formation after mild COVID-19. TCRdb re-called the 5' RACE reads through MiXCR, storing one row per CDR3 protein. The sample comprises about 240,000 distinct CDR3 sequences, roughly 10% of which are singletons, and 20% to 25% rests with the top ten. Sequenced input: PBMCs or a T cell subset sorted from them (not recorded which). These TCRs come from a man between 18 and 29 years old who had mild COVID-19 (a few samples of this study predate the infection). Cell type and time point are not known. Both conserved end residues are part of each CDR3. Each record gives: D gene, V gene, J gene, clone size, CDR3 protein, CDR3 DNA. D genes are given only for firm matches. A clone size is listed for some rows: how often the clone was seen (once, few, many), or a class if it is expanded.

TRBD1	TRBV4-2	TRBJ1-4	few	CASSQDSGTGGEKLFF	TGTGCCAGCAGCCAAGATTCGGGAACAGGGGGTGAAAAACTGTTTTTT
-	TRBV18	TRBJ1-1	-	CASSPRDTEAFF	TGTGCCAGCTCACCCAGGGACACTGAAGCTTTCTTT
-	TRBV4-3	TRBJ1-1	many	CASSQDRNTEAFF	TGCGCCAGCAGCCAAGATCGGAACACTGAAGCTTTCTTT
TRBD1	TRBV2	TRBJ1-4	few	CASLKGQGREKLFF	TGTGCCAGCTTGAAGGGACAGGGTCGCGAAAAACTGTTTTTT
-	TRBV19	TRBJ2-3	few	CASSLYGASGATDTQYF	TGTGCCAGTAGTCTTTATGGAGCGAGCGGAGCTACAGATACGCAGTATTTT
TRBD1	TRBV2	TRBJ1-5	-	CASSPDRGYNRPQHF	TGTGCCAGCAGCCCCGACAGGGGCTACAATCGGCCCCAGCATTTT
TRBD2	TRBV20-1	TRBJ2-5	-	CSARDPDSGETQYF	TGCAGTGCTAGAGATCCGGATAGCGGGGAGACCCAGTACTTC
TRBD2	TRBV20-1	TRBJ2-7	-	CSAARLAGVYEQYF	TGCAGTGCTGCCCGACTAGCGGGGGTCTACGAGCAGTACTTC
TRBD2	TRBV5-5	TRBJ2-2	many	CASSLGLAGVIGELFF	TGTGCCAGCAGCCTCGGACTAGCGGGGGTGATCGGGGAGCTGTTTTTT
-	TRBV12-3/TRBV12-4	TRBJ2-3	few	CASSLAGRRAATQYF	TGTGCCAGCAGTTTAGCGGGCAGGAGAGCGGCTACGCAGTATTTT
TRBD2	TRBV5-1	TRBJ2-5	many	CASSRGGVQETQYF	TGCGCCAGCAGCCGTGGGGGGGTCCAAGAGACCCAGTACTTC
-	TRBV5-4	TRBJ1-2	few	CASSGTVVYGYTF	TGTGCCAGCAGCGGAACAGTAGTCTATGGCTACACCTTC
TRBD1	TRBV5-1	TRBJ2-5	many	CASSGTGRETQYF	TGCGCCAGCAGCGGGACAGGTCGGGAGACCCAGTACTTC
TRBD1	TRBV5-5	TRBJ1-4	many	CASSFPGTGANEKLFF	TGTGCCAGCAGCTTCCCCGGGACAGGGGCTAATGAAAAACTGTTTTTT
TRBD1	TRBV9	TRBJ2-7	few	CASSVEHRGYEQYF	TGTGCCAGCAGCGTAGAGCACAGGGGTTACGAGCAGTACTTC
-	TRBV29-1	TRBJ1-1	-	CSVVGGTEAFF	TGCAGCGTTGTCGGGGGGACTGAAGCTTTCTTT
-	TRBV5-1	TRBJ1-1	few	CASSMTGRAEAFF	TGCGCCAGCAGCATGACAGGCCGCGCTGAAGCTTTCTTT
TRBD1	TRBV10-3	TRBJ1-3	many	CAMRQGNSGNTIYF	TGTGCCATGAGACAGGGGAACTCTGGAAACACCATATATTTT
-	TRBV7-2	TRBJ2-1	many	CASSLARTDNEQFF	TGTGCCAGCAGCTTAGCCCGGACAGACAATGAGCAGTTCTTC
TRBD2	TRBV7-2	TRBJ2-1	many	CASRDAARGGPDEQFF	TGTGCCAGCAGGGACGCAGCTCGGGGGGGGCCTGATGAGCAGTTCTTC
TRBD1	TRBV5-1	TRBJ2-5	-	CASSPGTGFGETQYF	TGCGCCAGCAGCCCCGGGACAGGGTTTGGGGAGACCCAGTACTTC
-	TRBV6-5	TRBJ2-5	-	CASSPTGSFGETQYF	TGTGCCAGCAGTCCCACTGGCAGCTTTGGGGAGACCCAGTACTTC
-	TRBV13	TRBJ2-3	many	CASSLNGPEYF	TGTGCCAGCAGCTTAAATGGTCCGGAGTATTTT
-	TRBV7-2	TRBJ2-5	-	CASSARPQETQYF	TGTGCCAGCAGCGCCAGGCCTCAAGAGACCCAGTACTTC
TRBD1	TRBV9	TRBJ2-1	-	CASSVVQGTINEQFF	TGTGCCAGCAGCGTAGTACAGGGGACAATCAATGAGCAGTTCTTC
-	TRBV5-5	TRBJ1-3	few	CASSLAEGSYGNTIYF	TGTGCCAGCAGCTTGGCGGAGGGATCGTACGGAAACACCATATATTTT
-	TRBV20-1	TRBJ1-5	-	CSASRNNQPQHF	TGCAGTGCATCCAGAAACAATCAGCCCCAGCATTTT
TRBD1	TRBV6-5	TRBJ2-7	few	CASRSPGTGVTEQYF	TGTGCCAGCAGAAGCCCCGGGACAGGGGTAACCGAGCAGTACTTC
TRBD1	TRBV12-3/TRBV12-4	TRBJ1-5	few	CASSLGTGGPFSNQPQHF	TGTGCCAGCAGTTTAGGGACAGGGGGACCCTTCAGCAATCAGCCCCAGCATTTT
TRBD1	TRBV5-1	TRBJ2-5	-	CASNSGNRGQETQYF	TGCGCCAGTAACTCTGGGAACAGGGGACAAGAGACCCAGTACTTC
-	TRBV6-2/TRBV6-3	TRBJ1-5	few	CATGGNQPQHF	TGTGCCACCGGGGGGAATCAGCCCCAGCATTTT
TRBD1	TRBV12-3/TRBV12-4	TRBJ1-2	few	CASSYQGQGAFVNYGYTF	TGTGCCAGCAGTTACCAGGGACAGGGGGCGTTCGTGAACTATGGCTACACCTTC
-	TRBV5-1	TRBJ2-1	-	CASSSGGLRSYNEQFF	TGCGCCAGCAGCTCAGGGGGACTGCGCTCCTACAATGAGCAGTTCTTC
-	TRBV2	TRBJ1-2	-	CASSPPMGIQNYGYTF	TGTGCCAGCAGTCCTCCTATGGGTATACAGAACTATGGCTACACCTTC
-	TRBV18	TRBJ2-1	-	CASSSRPRAHEQFF	TGTGCCAGCTCGTCTCGCCCCAGGGCCCATGAGCAGTTCTTC
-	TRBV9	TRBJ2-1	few	CASSVEEGIPYNEQFF	TGTGCCAGCAGCGTAGAGGAGGGGATCCCCTACAATGAGCAGTTCTTC
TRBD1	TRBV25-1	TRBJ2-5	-	CASSTGQGLMVRETQYF	TGTGCCAGCAGTACCGGACAGGGGTTGATGGTTCGTGAGACCCAGTACTTC